This T cell receptor beta chain was captured by sequencing in a study of blood T cell repertoires in COVID-19. In this sample, this clone turned up once. V shed 6 bases and J 2 bases; nucleotides not matched to a gene: 2. Germline assignment: CDR1 KGHSH and CDR2 LQKENI. The CDR3 contains 14 residues. The method was immunoSEQ multiplex PCR; TCRdb's version includes in-frame clones alone and lacks a portion of them. Of fewer than 35,000 clones in the sample, roughly four fifths are singletons; the top ten hold more than 60%. The TCR comes from a man between 65 and 79 years old with acute or convalescent COVID-19. The sample consisted of peripheral blood. V is TRBV18 and J is TRBJ2-1, with 9 bases fitting TRBD2. In DNA, the CDR3 is TGTGCCAGCTCTGTAGCGGGAGCCTACAATGAGCAGTTCTTC. Its translation: CASSVAGAYNEQFF.